Listed below are T cell receptor beta chains from one sample, sequenced in a study of blood T cells in healthy people across ages. TCRdb processed the 5' RACE reads anew with MiXCR; each CDR3 protein has one entry. The table records around 1,000,000 distinct CDR3 sequences, approximately 25% of them present only once. The data were also submitted as part of a second study, on T cells of mothers and their children.

Sequencing was carried out using blood. The receptors were sampled from a girl aged 2 to 9 in good health. Both conserved end residues are part of each CDR3. Fields, in order: D gene, V gene, clone size, CDR3 protein. The D gene is left open where the match is weak. The size field is filled for only some rows; it gives once, few, many or a size class.

d_call: NA
v_call: TRBV4-2
clone_size: few
cdr3_aa: CASSQEGAYETQYF

d_call: TRBD2
v_call: TRBV11-2
clone_size: few
cdr3_aa: CASRDSGRAQETQYF

d_call: TRBD1
v_call: TRBV20-1
clone_size: NA
cdr3_aa: CSARYRDSRSSYNEQFF

d_call: NA
v_call: TRBV5-1
clone_size: NA
cdr3_aa: CASSLQGIQETQYF

d_call: NA
v_call: TRBV6-6
clone_size: few
cdr3_aa: CASSYSSMTVSTEAFF

d_call: NA
v_call: TRBV28
clone_size: NA
cdr3_aa: CASTNPQVGANF

d_call: NA
v_call: TRBV4-1
clone_size: NA
cdr3_aa: CASSHPEDFSTEAFF

d_call: NA
v_call: TRBV5-6
clone_size: NA
cdr3_aa: CASSLSPDEAFF

d_call: TRBD2
v_call: TRBV20-1
clone_size: NA
cdr3_aa: CSASPPGRVETQYF

d_call: NA
v_call: TRBV4-1
clone_size: few
cdr3_aa: CASSPQFEGNTEAFF

d_call: NA
v_call: TRBV6-5
clone_size: few
cdr3_aa: CASREDRLYEQYF